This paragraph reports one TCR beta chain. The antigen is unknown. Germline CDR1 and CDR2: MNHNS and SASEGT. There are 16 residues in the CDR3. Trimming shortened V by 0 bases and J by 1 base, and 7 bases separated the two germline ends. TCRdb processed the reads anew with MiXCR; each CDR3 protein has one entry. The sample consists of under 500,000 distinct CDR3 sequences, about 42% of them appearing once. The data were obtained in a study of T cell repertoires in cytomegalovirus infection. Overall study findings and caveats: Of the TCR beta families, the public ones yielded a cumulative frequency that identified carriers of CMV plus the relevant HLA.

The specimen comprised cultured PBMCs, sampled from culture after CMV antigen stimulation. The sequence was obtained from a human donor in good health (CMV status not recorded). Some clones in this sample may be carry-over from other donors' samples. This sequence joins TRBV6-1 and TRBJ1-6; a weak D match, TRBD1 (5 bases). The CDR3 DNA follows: TGTGCCAGCAGTGAAGCGGGGGGGTCCTATAATTCACCCCTCCACTTT. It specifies CASSEAGGSYNSPLHF.